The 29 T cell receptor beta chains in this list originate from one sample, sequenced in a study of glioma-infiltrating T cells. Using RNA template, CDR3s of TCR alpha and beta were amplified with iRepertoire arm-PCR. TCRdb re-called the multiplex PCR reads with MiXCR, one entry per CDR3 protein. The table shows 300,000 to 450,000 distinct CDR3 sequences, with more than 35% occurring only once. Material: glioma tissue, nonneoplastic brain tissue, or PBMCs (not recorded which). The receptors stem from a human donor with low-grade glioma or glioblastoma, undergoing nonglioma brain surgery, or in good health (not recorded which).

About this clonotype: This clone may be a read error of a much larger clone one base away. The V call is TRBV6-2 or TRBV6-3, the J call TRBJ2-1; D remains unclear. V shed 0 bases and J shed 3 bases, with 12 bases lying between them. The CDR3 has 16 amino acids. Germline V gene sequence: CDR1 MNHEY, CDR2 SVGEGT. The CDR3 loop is CASSYSRSIIYNEQFF. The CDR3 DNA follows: TGTGCCAGCAGTTACTCAAGGTCAATAATCTACAATGAGCAGTTCTTC.

Here the CDR3 DNA reads TGTGCCAGCAGCAATGGGGACAGGGGTTACAATGAGCAGTTCTTC. Its translation: CASSNGDRGYNEQFF. The chain employs TRBV5-4 and TRBJ2-1; 10 bases align to TRBD1. The CDR3 loop spans 15 amino acids. Germline V gene data show CDR1 as SGHNT and CDR2 as YYREEE (reference sequence). V was pared by 4 bases and J by 4 bases, with 5 bases of the junction left unmatched.

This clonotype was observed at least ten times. The CDR3 sequence is CSASASGRVWGTDTQYF. CDR3 DNA sequence: TGCAGTGCTAGCGCTAGCGGGAGGGTCTGGGGCACAGATACGCAGTATTTT. This chain joins TRBV20-1 and TRBJ2-3, with TRBD2 matching 12 bases. The CDR3 contains 17 residues. CDR1 is DFQATT, CDR2 SNEGSKA, per germline (reference sequence). Germline trimming cut 3 bases from V and 1 base from J; bases unmatched to any gene: 8.

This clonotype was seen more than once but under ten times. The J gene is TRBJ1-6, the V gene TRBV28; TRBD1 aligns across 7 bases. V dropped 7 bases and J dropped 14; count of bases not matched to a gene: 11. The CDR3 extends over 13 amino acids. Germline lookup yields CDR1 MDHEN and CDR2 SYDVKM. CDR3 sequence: CASTDSGGITLHF. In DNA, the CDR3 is TGTGCCAGCACCGATTCAGGGGGAATCACCCTCCACTTT.

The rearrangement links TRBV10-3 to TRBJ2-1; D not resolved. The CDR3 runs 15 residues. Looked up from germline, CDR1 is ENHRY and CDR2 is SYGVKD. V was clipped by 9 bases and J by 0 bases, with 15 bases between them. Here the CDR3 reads CAITSRGSSYNEQFF. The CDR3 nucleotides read TGTGCCATAACAAGTCGAGGAAGCTCCTACAATGAGCAGTTCTTC.

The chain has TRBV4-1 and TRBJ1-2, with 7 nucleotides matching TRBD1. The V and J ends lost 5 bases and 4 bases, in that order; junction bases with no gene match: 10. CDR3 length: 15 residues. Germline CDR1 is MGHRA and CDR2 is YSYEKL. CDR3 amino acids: CASSCLGDRGYGYTF. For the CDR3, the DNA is TGCGCCAGCAGCTGTCTGGGGGACAGAGGCTATGGCTACACCTTC.

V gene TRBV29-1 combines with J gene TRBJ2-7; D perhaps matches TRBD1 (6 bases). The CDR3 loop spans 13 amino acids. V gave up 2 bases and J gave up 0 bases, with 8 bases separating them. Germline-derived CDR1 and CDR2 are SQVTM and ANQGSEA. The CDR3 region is CSVERDTSYEQYF. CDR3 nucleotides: TGCAGCGTTGAAAGGGACACCTCCTACGAGCAGTACTTC.

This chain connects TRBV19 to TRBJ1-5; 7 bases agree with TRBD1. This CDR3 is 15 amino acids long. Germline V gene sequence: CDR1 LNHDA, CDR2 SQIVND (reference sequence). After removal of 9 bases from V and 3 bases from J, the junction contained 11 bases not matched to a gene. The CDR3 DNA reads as TGTGCCAGCCAGATCTGGGGGACAGCCAATCAGCCCCAGCATTTT. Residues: CASQIWGTANQPQHF.

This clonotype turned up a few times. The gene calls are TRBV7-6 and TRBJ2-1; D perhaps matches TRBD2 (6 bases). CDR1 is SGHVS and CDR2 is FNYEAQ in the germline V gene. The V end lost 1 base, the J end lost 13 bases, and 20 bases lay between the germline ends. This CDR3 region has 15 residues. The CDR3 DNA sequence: TGTGCCAGCAGCTTAGGAACCGGGACTGCACGAATCCAGTTCTTC. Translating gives CASSLGTGTARIQFF.

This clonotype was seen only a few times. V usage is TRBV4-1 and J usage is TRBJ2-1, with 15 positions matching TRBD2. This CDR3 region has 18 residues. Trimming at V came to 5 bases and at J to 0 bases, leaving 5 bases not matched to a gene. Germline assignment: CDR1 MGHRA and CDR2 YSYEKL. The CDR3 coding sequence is TGCGCCAGCAGCAGGGGACTAGCGGGAGGTTCCTCCTACAATGAGCAGTTCTTC. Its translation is CASSRGLAGGSSYNEQFF.

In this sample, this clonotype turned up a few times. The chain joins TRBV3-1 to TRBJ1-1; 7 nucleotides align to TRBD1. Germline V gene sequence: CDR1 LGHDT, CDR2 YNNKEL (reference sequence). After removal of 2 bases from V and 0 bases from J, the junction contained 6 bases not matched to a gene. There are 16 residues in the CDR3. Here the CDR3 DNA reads TGTGCCAGCAGCCAACTCGGCGGGACAGTGAACACTGAAGCTTTCTTT. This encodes CASSQLGGTVNTEAFF. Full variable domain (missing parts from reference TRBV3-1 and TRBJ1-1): DTAVSQTPKYLVTQMGNDKSIKCEQNLGHDTMYWYKQDSKKFLKIMFSYNNKELIINETVPNRFSPKSPDKAHLNLHINSLELGDSAVYFCASSQLGGTVNTEAFFGQGTRLTVV.

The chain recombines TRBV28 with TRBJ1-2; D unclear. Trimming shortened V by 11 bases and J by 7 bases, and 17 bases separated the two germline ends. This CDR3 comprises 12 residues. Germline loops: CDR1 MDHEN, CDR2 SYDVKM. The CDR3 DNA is TGTGCCTCCGGCGCCCCACTCCGTGGCTACACCTTC. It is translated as CASGAPLRGYTF.

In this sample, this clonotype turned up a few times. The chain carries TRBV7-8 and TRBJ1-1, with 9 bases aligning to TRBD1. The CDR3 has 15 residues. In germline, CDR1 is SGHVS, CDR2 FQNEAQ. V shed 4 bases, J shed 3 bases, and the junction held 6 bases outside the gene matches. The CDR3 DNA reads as TGTGCCAGCAGCTACTGGACAGGGGAGGACACTGAAGCTTTCTTT. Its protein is CASSYWTGEDTEAFF.

The CDR3 is CASSEVGNTEAFF. The CDR3 nucleotides read TGTGCCAGCAGTGAAGTGGGTAACACTGAAGCTTTCTTT. The gene calls are TRBV2 and TRBJ1-1; unclear D gene. Trimming removed 1 base from V and 2 bases from J, with 5 bases in between. The CDR3 runs 13 residues. Per the germline V gene, CDR1 is SNHLY and CDR2 is FYNNEI.

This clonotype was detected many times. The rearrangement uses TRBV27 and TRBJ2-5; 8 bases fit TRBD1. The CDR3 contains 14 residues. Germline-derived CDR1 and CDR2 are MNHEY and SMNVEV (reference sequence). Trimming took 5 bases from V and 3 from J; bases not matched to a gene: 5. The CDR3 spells CASSPGQGKETQYF. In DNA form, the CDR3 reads TGTGCCAGCAGTCCAGGACAGGGTAAAGAGACCCAGTACTTC.

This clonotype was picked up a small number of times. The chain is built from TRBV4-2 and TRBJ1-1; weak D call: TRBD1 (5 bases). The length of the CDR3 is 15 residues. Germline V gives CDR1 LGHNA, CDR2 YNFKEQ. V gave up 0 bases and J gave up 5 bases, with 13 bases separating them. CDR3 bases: TGTGCCAGCAGCCAAGATGGTAGGGGAGGTACTGAAGCTTTCTTT. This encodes CASSQDGRGGTEAFF.

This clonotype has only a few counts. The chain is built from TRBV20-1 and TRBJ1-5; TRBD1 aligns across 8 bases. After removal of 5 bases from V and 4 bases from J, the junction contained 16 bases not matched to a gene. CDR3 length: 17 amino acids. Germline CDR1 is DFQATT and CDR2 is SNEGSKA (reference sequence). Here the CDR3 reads CSAVPGGQVGWNQPQHF. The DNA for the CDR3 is TGCAGTGCTGTCCCCGGGGGACAGGTGGGGTGGAATCAGCCCCAGCATTTT.

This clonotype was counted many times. As DNA, the CDR3 is TGTGCCAGCAGTGGACTAGCGGGAGGATACAATGAGCAGTTCTTC. It specifies CASSGLAGGYNEQFF. The J gene is TRBJ2-1, the V gene TRBV6-1; 13 positions match TRBD2. V gave up 4 bases and J gave up 4 bases; unmatched junction bases: 1. Per germline, CDR1 MNHNS and CDR2 SASEGT. The CDR3 covers 15 residues.

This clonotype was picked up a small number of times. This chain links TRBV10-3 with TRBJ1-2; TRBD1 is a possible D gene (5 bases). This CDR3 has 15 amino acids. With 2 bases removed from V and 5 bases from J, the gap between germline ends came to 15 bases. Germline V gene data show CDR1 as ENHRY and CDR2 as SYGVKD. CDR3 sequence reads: CAISETEGPGYGYTF. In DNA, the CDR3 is TGTGCCATCAGTGAGACCGAGGGACCGGGATATGGCTACACCTTC.

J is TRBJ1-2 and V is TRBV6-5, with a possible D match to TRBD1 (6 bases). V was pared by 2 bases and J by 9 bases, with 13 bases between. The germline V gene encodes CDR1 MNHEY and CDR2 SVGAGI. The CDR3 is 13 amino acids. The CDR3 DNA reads TGTGCCAGCAGTTACCCCGACAGGTCTAGCTACACCTTC. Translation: CASSYPDRSSYTF.

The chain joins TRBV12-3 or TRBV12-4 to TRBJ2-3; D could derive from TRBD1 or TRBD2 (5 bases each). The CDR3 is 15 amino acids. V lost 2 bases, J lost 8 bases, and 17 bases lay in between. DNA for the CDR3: TGTGCCAGCAGTTTACGGGGCATACGCACGGGTACGCAGTATTTT. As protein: CASSLRGIRTGTQYF.

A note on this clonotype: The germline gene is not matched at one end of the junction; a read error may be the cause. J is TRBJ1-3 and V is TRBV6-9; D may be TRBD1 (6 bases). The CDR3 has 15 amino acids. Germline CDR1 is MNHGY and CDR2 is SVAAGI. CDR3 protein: CARSLSRGSGNTIYF. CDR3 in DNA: TGTGCCCGCAGTCTATCGAGGGGGTCTGGAAACACCATATATTTT.

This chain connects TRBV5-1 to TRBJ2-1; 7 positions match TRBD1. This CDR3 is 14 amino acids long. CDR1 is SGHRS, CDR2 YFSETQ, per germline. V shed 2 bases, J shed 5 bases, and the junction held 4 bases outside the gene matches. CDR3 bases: TGCGCCAGCAGCTTTGGGGACAGAAACAATGAGCAGTTCTTC. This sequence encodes CASSFGDRNNEQFF.

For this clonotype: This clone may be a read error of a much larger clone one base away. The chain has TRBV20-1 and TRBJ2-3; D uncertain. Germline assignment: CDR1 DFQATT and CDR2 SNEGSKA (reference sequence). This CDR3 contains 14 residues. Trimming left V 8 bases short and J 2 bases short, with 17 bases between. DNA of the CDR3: TGCAGTCCTTTCGACCGATTACCCACAGATACGCAGTATTTT. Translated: CSPFDRLPTDTQYF.

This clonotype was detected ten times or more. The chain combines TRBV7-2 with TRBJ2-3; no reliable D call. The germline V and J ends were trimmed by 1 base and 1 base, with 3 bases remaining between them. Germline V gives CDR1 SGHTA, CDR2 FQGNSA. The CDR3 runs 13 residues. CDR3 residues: CASSLERTDTQYF. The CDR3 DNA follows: TGTGCCAGCAGCTTAGAACGCACAGATACGCAGTATTTT.

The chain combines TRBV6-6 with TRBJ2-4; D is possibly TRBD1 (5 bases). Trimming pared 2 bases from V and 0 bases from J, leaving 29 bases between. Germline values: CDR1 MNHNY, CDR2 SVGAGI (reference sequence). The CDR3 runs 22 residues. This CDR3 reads CASSYPWVDTESPKLAKNIQYF. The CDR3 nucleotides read TGTGCCAGCAGTTACCCGTGGGTGGACACGGAATCCCCTAAACTAGCCAAAAACATTCAGTACTTC.

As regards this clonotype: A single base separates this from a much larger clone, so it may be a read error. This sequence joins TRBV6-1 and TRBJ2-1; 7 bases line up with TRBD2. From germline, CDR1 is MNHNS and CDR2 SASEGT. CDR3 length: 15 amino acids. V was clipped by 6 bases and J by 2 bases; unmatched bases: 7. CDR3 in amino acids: CASRPSSGTYNEQFF. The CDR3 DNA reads TGTGCCAGCAGACCCTCTAGCGGAACCTACAATGAGCAGTTCTTC.

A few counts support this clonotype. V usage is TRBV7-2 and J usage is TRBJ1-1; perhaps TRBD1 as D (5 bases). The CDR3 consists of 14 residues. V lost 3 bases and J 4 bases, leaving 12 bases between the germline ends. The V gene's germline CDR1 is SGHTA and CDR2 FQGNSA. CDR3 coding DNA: TGTGCCAGCAGCTTCGCGGGGCAGGGCACTGAAGCTTTCTTT. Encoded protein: CASSFAGQGTEAFF.

The CDR3 sequence: CTSSLGQFLLDEQFF. The CDR3 DNA reads as TGTACCAGCAGCTTAGGACAGTTCCTTTTAGATGAGCAGTTCTTC. The gene calls are TRBV7-2 and TRBJ2-1, with D perhaps TRBD1 (5 bases). CDR1 and CDR2 (germline): SGHTA, FQGNSA. The CDR3 is 15 amino acids. Trimming pared 1 base from V and 8 bases from J, leaving 15 bases between.